The 21 T cell receptor beta chains below come from one sample, sequenced in a study of early T cells in non-severe SARS-CoV-2 infection. TCRdb called the 5' RACE reads again in MiXCR, with one record for every CDR3 protein. The sample lists tens of thousands of distinct CDR3 sequences, roughly 7.1% occurring once. The specimen was whole blood, collected at baseline. All receptors come from an adult who was a healthcare worker with PCR-confirmed SARS-CoV-2 infection or an uninfected control (not recorded which).

This clonotype was counted at least ten times. The chain links TRBV4-2 to TRBJ2-7; D gene ambiguous. This CDR3 has 15 residues. Germline V gene data show CDR1 as LGHNA and CDR2 as YNFKEQ. Trimming left V 3 bases short and J 4 bases short, with 16 bases between. The CDR3 nucleotides read TGTGCCAGCAGCCATAGGGTAGCCGCAGTATACGAGCAGTACTTC. Encoded protein: CASSHRVAAVYEQYF.

J is TRBJ1-6 and V is TRBV10-2, with 10 positions matching TRBD1. The CDR3 is made up of 16 amino acids. V gave up 6 bases and J gave up 6 bases; unmatched junction bases: 8. Per germline, CDR1 WSHSY and CDR2 SAAADI. The CDR3: CASSNPGTGVNSPLHF. CDR3 in DNA: TGCGCCAGCAGCAATCCCGGGACAGGGGTTAATTCACCCCTCCACTTT.

The rearrangement links TRBV20-1 to TRBJ2-5; 8 bases are a match to TRBD2. Germline V gives CDR1 DFQATT, CDR2 SNEGSKA (reference sequence). V dropped 7 bases and J dropped 5; count of bases not matched to a gene: 21. The CDR3 runs 17 residues. CDR3 bases: TGCAGTGATACGCCGGGACTAGGAAACCCTAATGGGGAGACCCAGTACTTC. It codes for CSDTPGLGNPNGETQYF.

This clonotype has more than one count but fewer than ten. This sequence joins TRBV7-9 and TRBJ2-5; D gene uncertain. Germline assignment: CDR1 SEHNR and CDR2 FQNEAQ (reference sequence). This CDR3 region has 13 residues. The V end was cut by 8 bases, the J end by 1 base, with 11 bases between. CDR3 sequence reads: CASATRAQETQYF. The DNA for the CDR3 is TGTGCCAGCGCAACCCGGGCCCAAGAGACCCAGTACTTC.

This clonotype was seen just once. This chain joins TRBV6-1 and TRBJ2-3; no reliable D call. The CDR3 runs 15 residues. The germline V gene encodes CDR1 MNHNS and CDR2 SASEGT. Trimming took 3 bases from V and 0 from J, leaving 10 bases between them. For the CDR3, the DNA is TGTGCCAGCAGTGAGAGTGTCCCTAGCACAGATACGCAGTATTTT. This sequence encodes CASSESVPSTDTQYF.

This clonotype has a handful of counts. CDR3 sequence: CASSPSAVAKNIQYF. DNA for the CDR3: TGTGCCAGCAGTCCCTCCGCGGTAGCCAAAAACATTCAGTACTTC. J is TRBJ2-4 and V is TRBV5-4; D ambiguous. The CDR3 runs to 15 residues. Trimming stripped 5 bases from V and 0 bases from J, with 12 bases between. Per germline, CDR1 SGHNT and CDR2 YYREEE (reference sequence).

This clonotype was seen a few times. The rearrangement links TRBV5-1 to TRBJ2-7; possible D gene TRBD2, 6 bases. The CDR3 extends over 15 amino acids. The germline gives CDR1 SGHRS, CDR2 YFSETQ. V lost 6 bases and J lost 3, with 19 bases in between. DNA of the CDR3: TGCGCCAGCAATGAATATTCGCGGGATCGCTACGAGCAGTACGTC. It specifies CASNEYSRDRYEQYV.

The chain has TRBV5-1 and TRBJ2-1; D might be TRBD2 (6 bases). V dropped 0 bases and J dropped 0 bases, with 16 bases sitting between them. The CDR3 runs to 18 residues. Germline values: CDR1 SGHRS, CDR2 YFSETQ. The CDR3 DNA sequence: TGCGCCAGCAGCTTGGCCACTCCTCTTAGCGGCTCCTACAATGAGCAGTTCTTC. Translation gives CASSLATPLSGSYNEQFF. Supplemented by reference TRBV5-1 and TRBJ2-1, the full variable domain reads KAGVTQTPRYLIKTRGQQVTLSCSPISGHRSVSWYQQTPGQGLQFLFEYFSETQRNKGNFPGRFSGRQFSNSRSEMNVSTLELGDSALYLCASSLATPLSGSYNEQFFGPGTRLTVL.

This clonotype was found a few times. This sequence joins TRBV7-2 and TRBJ1-2, with 7 bases identical to TRBD1. The CDR3 is 14 residues long. V lost 4 bases, J lost 4 bases, and 6 bases stayed unmatched. Germline V gene lookup returns CDR1 SGHTA and CDR2 FQGNSA. In DNA form, the CDR3 reads TGTGCCAGCAGCTCCGGCGGGGACAGCTATGGCTACACCTTC. Translated, it gives CASSSGGDSYGYTF.

This clonotype showed up many times. The V call is TRBV4-3, the J call TRBJ1-1, with D perhaps TRBD1 (5 bases). The germline CDR1 and CDR2 sequences are LGHNA and YSLEER. The V end was cut by 0 bases, the J end by 0 bases, with 8 bases between. CDR3 length: 15 amino acids. CDR3 in DNA: TGCGCCAGCAGCCAAGACGCACAGGTGAACACTGAAGCTTTCTTT. Residues: CASSQDAQVNTEAFF.

This clonotype was picked up many times. The genes are TRBV2 and TRBJ2-1, with 7 positions matching TRBD2. V lost 8 bases and J lost 0; bases outside the gene matches: 10. The CDR3 loop spans 16 amino acids. CDR1 and CDR2 from the germline V gene are SNHLY and FYNNEI. The CDR3 region is CASSPGEGYSYNEQFF. CDR3 sequence (DNA): TGTGCCAGCTCCCCGGGGGAGGGCTACTCCTACAATGAGCAGTTCTTC.

This clonotype has a count of ten or more. This chain uses TRBV18 with TRBJ1-6, with a tentative D call TRBD1 (5 bases). The germline V gene has CDR1 KGHSH and CDR2 LQKENI. The CDR3 has 16 amino acids. Deletions cut 3 bases from V and 5 bases from J, with 14 bases between. The chain's CDR3 is CASSPNRQGNNSPLHF. The CDR3 coding sequence is TGTGCCAGCTCACCTAATCGGCAGGGAAATAATTCACCCCTCCACTTT.

This chain connects TRBV4-1 to TRBJ2-3; 7 bases are shared with TRBD2. This CDR3 has 16 residues. The germline CDR1 and CDR2 sequences are MGHRA and YSYEKL. The J segment lost 0 bases and the V segment lost 3 bases, leaving 6 bases of the junction unmatched. CDR3 in DNA: TGCGCCAGCAGCCAGCAGTCTAGCGGTAGCACAGATACGCAGTATTTT. Translating it yields CASSQQSSGSTDTQYF.

This chain connects TRBV7-8 to TRBJ2-7; D unresolved. The CDR3 extends over 14 amino acids. The germline CDR1 and CDR2 sequences are SGHVS and FQNEAQ. Deletions cut 5 bases from V and 3 bases from J, with 14 bases between. As DNA, the CDR3 is TGTGCCAGCAGCCCCTTAACTCCCCGCTACGAGCAGTACTTC. Amino acids: CASSPLTPRYEQYF.

At least ten counts were recorded for this clonotype. This rearrangement joins TRBV10-3 to TRBJ2-5; the D gene is possibly TRBD1 (6 bases). Germline CDR1 ENHRY, CDR2 SYGVKD. This CDR3 is built from 14 residues. Trimming stripped 8 bases from V and 1 base from J, with 14 bases between. This CDR3 is CAIGQTGSQETQYF. The CDR3 DNA reads TGTGCCATCGGGCAAACAGGGTCCCAAGAGACCCAGTACTTC.

This clonotype was seen at least ten times. This chain links TRBV10-3 with TRBJ1-6; D not certain. Germline V gene data show CDR1 as ENHRY and CDR2 as SYGVKD. The germline V and J ends were trimmed by 0 bases and 7 bases, with 13 bases remaining between them. The CDR3 totals 16 residues. CDR3 protein: CAISESSIDTNSPLHF. The DNA of the CDR3 is TGTGCCATCAGTGAGTCGTCGATCGATACGAATTCACCCCTCCACTTT.

This clonotype has ten or more counts. This chain uses TRBV29-1 with TRBJ1-2; D may be TRBD1 (5 bases). V was trimmed by 6 bases and J by 4 bases, leaving 15 bases between them. This CDR3 is built from 13 residues. CDR1 SQVTM and CDR2 ANQGSEA come from the germline V gene. In nucleotides, the CDR3 is TGCAGCGTCCGCAGGGAAGGCGGCTATGGCTACACCTTC. Translation: CSVRREGGYGYTF. The full variable domain, rest sourced from reference TRBV29-1 and TRBJ1-2, is SAVISQKPSRDICQRGTSLTIQCQVDSQVTMMFWYRQQPGQSLTLIATANQGSEATYESGFVIDKFPISRPNLTFSTLTVSNMSPEDSSIYLCSVRREGGYGYTFGSGTRLTVV.

This clonotype was seen at least ten times. The chain links TRBV7-9 to TRBJ2-1, with 9 bases fitting TRBD2. The V gene end was trimmed by 1 base and the J gene end by 5 bases; junction bases not matched to a gene: 3. The CDR3 contains 15 residues. Germline V gene lookup returns CDR1 SEHNR and CDR2 FQNEAQ (reference sequence). CDR3 loop: CASSLGTSANNEQFF. The CDR3 bases are TGTGCCAGCAGCTTAGGGACTAGCGCTAACAATGAGCAGTTCTTC.

This clonotype was counted between two and nine times. This rearrangement joins TRBV6-2 or TRBV6-3 to TRBJ2-4; the D gene is possibly TRBD2 (5 bases). With 5 bases removed from V and 0 bases from J, the gap between germline ends came to 14 bases. CDR3 size: 16 residues. CDR1 is MNHEY, CDR2 SVGEGT, per germline. CDR3 sequence reads: CASSLSWEPAKNIQYF. CDR3 DNA sequence: TGTGCCAGCAGTCTCTCCTGGGAGCCAGCCAAAAACATTCAGTACTTC.

Only a few counts were recorded for this clonotype. This rearrangement joins TRBV5-6 to TRBJ1-1; 8 nucleotides line up with TRBD1. This CDR3 is 12 amino acids long. With 2 bases clipped from V and 7 bases from J, the junction kept 1 base outside the gene matches. The germline V gene has CDR1 SGHDT and CDR2 YYEEEE. CDR3 coding DNA: TGTGCCAGCAGCTTACAGGGGGGTGAAGCTTTCTTT. It codes for CASSLQGGEAFF.

This chain links TRBV14 with TRBJ2-3, with 9 bases fitting TRBD1. CDR1 is SGHDN and CDR2 is FVKESK in the germline V gene. The CDR3 runs 17 residues. Germline trimming cut 4 bases from V and 5 bases from J; bases unmatched to any gene: 13. The CDR3 DNA sequence: TGTGCCAGCAGCCGAGAACAGGGGGCGCAAATGATAGATACGCAGTATTTT. Translated: CASSREQGAQMIDTQYF.